This T cell receptor (beta chain) was sequenced in a study of metastatic and nonmetastatic thyroid tumors. Concerning this clone: This may come from a read error, since a much larger clone is one base off.

Among the patients, none had received any treatment before thyroid surgery. TCRdb reanalyzed the PCR reads via MiXCR. This table holds about 35,000 clones, approximately 19% found once. This TCR derives from a female donor with papillary thyroid cancer or a benign thyroid nodule (not recorded which). Some clones in this sample may be carry-over from other donors' samples. Sequencing was performed on blood.

The CDR3 bases are TGTGCCAGCATCTCGGGGTCCTACAATGAGCAGTTCTTC. Its protein product is CASISGSYNEQFF. The chain couples TRBV5-4 to TRBJ2-1, with TRBD2 as a possible D gene (5 bases). From germline, CDR1 is SGHNT and CDR2 YYREEE (reference sequence). With 6 bases removed from V and 1 base from J, the gap between germline ends came to 8 bases. The CDR3 runs 13 residues. Drawing the rest from reference TRBV5-4 and TRBJ2-1, the complete variable domain is ETGVTQSPTHLIKTRGQQVTLRCSSQSGHNTVSWYQQALGQGPQFIFQYYREEENGRGNFPPRFSGLQFPNYSSELNVNALELDDSALYLCASISGSYNEQFFGPGTRLTVL.